This TCR beta chain was obtained from a study of T cell clusters in autoimmune cytopenias. Multiplex touch-down PCR amplified TRB using TRB-A and TRB-B pools in one tube. No DNA is given; TCRdb re-called the multiplex PCR reads and lists each CDR3 protein once. This sample's table reports roughly 7,000 distinct CDR3 sequences. TRB was amplified from approximately 250 ng of peripheral blood genomic DNA per sample. Germline CDR1 MNHEY, CDR2 SMNVEV (reference sequence). CDR3 length: 15 amino acids. Turning to this clonotype: No antigen is known for it.

Study-level results: Primary autoimmune cytopenia patients seemingly lacked the physiological T cell clusters found in healthy donors.

The sample was also reused in another study, on T cell repertoires in aging, cancer and after chemotherapy. That source adds: In each cancer cohort, median generation probability increased across chemotherapy, suggesting thymic output rebounded.

The sequence was collected from a human donor in good health. This chain links TRBV27 with TRBJ1-6. The sequenced sample consisted of peripheral blood. CDR3 sequence: CASSAHRIYNSPLHF.